Listed here is a single T cell receptor beta chain. This sample is drawn from a study of shared clonotypes between healthy human individuals. Sequencing used immunoSEQ multiplex PCR; TCRdb keeps in-frame clones, though not all of them. The sample includes 450,000 to 500,000 clones, 81% of them seen just once. Germline V CDR1 and CDR2: SQVTM, ANQGSEA. The V and J ends lost 0 bases and 4 bases, in that order; junction bases with no gene match: 6. CDR3 length: 15 residues. This clonotype was sampled from a woman between 35 and 50 years old in good health. Some clones in this sample may be carry-over from other donors' samples. This chain joins TRBV29-1 and TRBJ2-7; 10 bases line up with TRBD2. Material for sequencing was PBMCs. The CDR3 DNA follows: TGCAGCGTTGAAGAGTTTAGCGGGAGGAGGTACGAGCAGTACTTC. This codes for CSVEEFSGRRYEQYF.